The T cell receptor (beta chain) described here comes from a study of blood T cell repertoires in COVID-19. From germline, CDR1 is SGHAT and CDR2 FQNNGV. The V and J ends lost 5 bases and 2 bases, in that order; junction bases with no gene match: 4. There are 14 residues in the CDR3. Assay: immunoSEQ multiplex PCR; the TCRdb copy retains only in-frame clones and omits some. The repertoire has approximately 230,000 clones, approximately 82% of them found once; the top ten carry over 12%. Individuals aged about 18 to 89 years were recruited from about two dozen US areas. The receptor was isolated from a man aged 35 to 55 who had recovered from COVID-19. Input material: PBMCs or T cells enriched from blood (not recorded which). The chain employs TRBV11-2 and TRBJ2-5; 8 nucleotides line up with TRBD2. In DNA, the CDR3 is TGTGCCAGCAGCCCTCAGCGGGGGCAAGAGACCCAGTACTTC. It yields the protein CASSPQRGQETQYF.